The following is a T cell receptor (beta chain) sequence with its context. Healthy bone marrow donors supplied every sample. This CDR3 comprises 14 residues. The germline V gene encodes CDR1 SGHAT and CDR2 FQNNGV. V dropped 3 bases and J dropped 2 bases, with 10 bases sitting between them. The data were taken from a study of cytomegalovirus exposure and HLA in healthy donors. The PCR made use of 60 Vbeta and 13 Jbeta primers. Sequencing was performed with immunoSEQ multiplex PCR; in TCRdb, only in-frame clones are kept and a portion is missing. The data contain approximately 290,000 clones, roughly 80% of them singletons.

This rearrangement joins TRBV11-2 to TRBJ1-1, with unresolved D. Sequenced input: PBMCs. This TCR came from a girl aged 2 to 10 in good health and CMV-seronegative. Written as DNA, the CDR3 is TGTGCCAGCAGCTTTTTCCGGGGAAACACTGAAGCTTTCTTT. It specifies CASSFFRGNTEAFF.